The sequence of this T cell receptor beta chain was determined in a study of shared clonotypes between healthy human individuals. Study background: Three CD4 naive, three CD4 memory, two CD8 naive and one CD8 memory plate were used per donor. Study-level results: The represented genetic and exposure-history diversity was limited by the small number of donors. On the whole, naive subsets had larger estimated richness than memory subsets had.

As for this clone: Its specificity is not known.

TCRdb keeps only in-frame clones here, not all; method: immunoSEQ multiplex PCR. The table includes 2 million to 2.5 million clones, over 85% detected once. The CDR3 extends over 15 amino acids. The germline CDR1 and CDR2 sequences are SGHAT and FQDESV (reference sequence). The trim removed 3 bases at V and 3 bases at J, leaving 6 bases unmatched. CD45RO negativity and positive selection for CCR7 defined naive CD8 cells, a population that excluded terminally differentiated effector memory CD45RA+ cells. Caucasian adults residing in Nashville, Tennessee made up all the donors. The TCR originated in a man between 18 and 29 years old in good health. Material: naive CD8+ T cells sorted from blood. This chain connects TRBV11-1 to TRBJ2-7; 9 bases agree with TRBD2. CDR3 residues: CASSLPRGGYYEQYF. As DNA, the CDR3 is TGTGCCAGCAGCTTGCCGCGGGGGGGCTACTACGAGCAGTACTTC.